This T cell receptor (beta chain) was retrieved from a study of PD-L1 blockade in urothelial cancer. About the research overall: The year 2014 saw patients start atezolizumab, 1,200 mg intravenously every 3 weeks. T cells were recovered from blood samples at a median of around 140,000. Whole-study results and caveats: Tumor-associated clones in blood expanded more at 3 weeks in durable-benefit patients.

This clone occurred once. The antigen remains undetermined. After removal of 4 bases from V and 4 bases from J, the junction contained 6 bases not matched to a gene. This CDR3 is built from 14 residues. Looked up from germline, CDR1 is SQVTM and CDR2 is ANQGSEA. Time point of the sample: peripheral blood 6 weeks after treatment start. Assay: immunoSEQ multiplex PCR; the TCRdb copy retains only in-frame clones and omits some. The table lists roughly 100,000 clones, roughly 85% of them singletons. The sequences come from PBMCs, collected around atezolizumab (anti-PD-L1) treatment. The source is a man between 65 and 80 years old with urothelial cancer. V gene TRBV29-1 combines with J gene TRBJ1-2; TRBD1 agrees at 10 bases. CDR3 loop: CSVGDRGLSYGYTF. CDR3 nucleotide sequence: TGCAGCGTTGGGGACAGGGGACTCTCCTATGGCTACACCTTC.